The 27 T cell receptor beta chains given below trace back to one sample, sequenced in a study of shared clonotypes between healthy human individuals. Profiled with immunoSEQ multiplex PCR; TCRdb holds only in-frame clones, not every one. This table has more than 2 million clones, about 95% appearing once. Naive CD8 populations comprised CD45RO-negative cells positively selected for CCR7, excluding terminally differentiated effector memory CD45RA+ cells. Sequencing was performed on naive CD8+ T cells sorted from blood. The receptors stem from a young man in good health.

The gene calls are TRBV19 and TRBJ2-7; 7 bases match TRBD1. Losses at the gene ends were 3 bases for V and 4 bases for J; bases not matched to a gene: 9. Germline-derived CDR1 and CDR2 are LNHDA and SQIVND (reference sequence). The CDR3 extends over 15 amino acids. CDR3 in amino acids: CASSIDRVGPYEQYF. The CDR3 nucleotides read TGTGCCAGTAGTATTGACAGGGTTGGGCCATACGAGCAGTACTTC.

This clone was seen a single time. The sample contains more than one DNA sequence encoding this CDR3. This chain connects TRBV6-5 to TRBJ2-7, with D possibly being TRBD2 (6 bases). The CDR3 has 14 amino acids. Trimming cost V 0 bases and J 2 bases, with 8 bases left between them. The germline gives CDR1 MNHEY, CDR2 SVGAGI. This chain's CDR3 is CASSYSGGPYEQYF. CDR3 sequence (DNA): TGTGCCAGCAGTTACTCGGGGGGACCCTACGAGCAGTACTTC.

The chain links TRBV19 to TRBJ2-2; 10 bases align to TRBD1. CDR1 and CDR2 (germline): LNHDA, SQIVND (reference sequence). This CDR3 has 16 amino acids. After removal of 6 bases from V and 5 bases from J, the junction contained 9 bases not matched to a gene. The CDR3 nucleotides are TGTGCCAGTAGCACCGGGACAGGGGCCAGGACCGGGGAGCTGTTTTTT. It codes for CASSTGTGARTGELFF. The variable domain in full, with the rest retrieved from reference TRBV19 and TRBJ2-2, is DGGITQSPKYLFRKEGQNVTLSCEQNLNHDAMYWYRQDPGQGLRLIYYSQIVNDFQKGDIAEGYSVSREKKESFPLTVTSAQKNPTAFYLCASSTGTGARTGELFFGEGSRLTVL.

This clone was found once. The chain is built from TRBV2 and TRBJ2-2; D uncertain. Between the trimmed V and J ends, which lost 0 bases and 1 base, there was a span of 6 bases. There are 15 residues in the CDR3. CDR1 SNHLY and CDR2 FYNNEI come from the germline V gene. CDR3 residues: CASSEAGKNTGELFF. In DNA, the CDR3 is TGTGCCAGCAGTGAAGCGGGGAAGAACACCGGGGAGCTGTTTTTT.

The V call is TRBV28, the J call TRBJ1-5; 10 bases align to TRBD1. V trimming: 6 bases; J trimming: 2 bases; junction bases outside the gene matches: 4. This CDR3 spans 15 amino acids. Per germline, CDR1 MDHEN and CDR2 SYDVKM. In DNA, the CDR3 is TGTGCCAGCAGATACGGGACAGGGGGCAATCAGCCCCAGCATTTT. It encodes CASRYGTGGNQPQHF.

There are many counts of this clone. This chain links TRBV5-1 with TRBJ2-6, with TRBD1 identical over 12 bases. Germline V gene data show CDR1 as SGHRS and CDR2 as YFSETQ. This CDR3 contains 18 residues. Germline trimming cut 2 bases from V and 2 bases from J; bases unmatched to any gene: 5. CDR3 sequence reads: CASSLGDRGLAGANVLTF. CDR3 bases: TGCGCCAGCAGCTTAGGGGACAGGGGGCTTGCTGGGGCCAACGTCCTGACTTTC.

The chain carries TRBV7-9 and TRBJ2-1; D gene uncertain. This CDR3 comprises 13 residues. CDR1 is SEHNR, CDR2 FQNEAQ, per germline (reference sequence). V lost 5 bases, J lost 7 bases, and 12 bases lay in between. CDR3 amino acids: CASSPRIANEQFF. For the CDR3, the DNA is TGTGCCAGCAGCCCGAGAATTGCGAATGAGCAGTTCTTC.

This sequence joins TRBV2 and TRBJ1-6, with TRBD1 matching 8 bases. Germline V gene sequence: CDR1 SNHLY, CDR2 FYNNEI. The CDR3 sequence is 18 residues long. Trimming at V came to 2 bases and at J to 4 bases, leaving 10 bases not matched to a gene. In DNA, the CDR3 is TGTGCCAGCAGTGAATTAGAGGACAGGGCCGAATATAATTCACCCCTCCACTTT. Residues: CASSELEDRAEYNSPLHF.

This chain connects TRBV6-1 to TRBJ1-1; TRBD1 matches at 9 bases. The CDR3 extends over 20 amino acids. Trimming cost V 0 bases and J 0 bases; bases outside gene matches: 14. CDR1 is MNHNS and CDR2 is SASEGT in the germline V gene. In DNA form, the CDR3 reads TGTGCCAGCAGTGAAGCCTTAGGACCGGGACAGGGTTTCTTGAACACTGAAGCTTTCTTT. Its protein is CASSEALGPGQGFLNTEAFF.

The table lists this clone with a count of one. The J gene is TRBJ1-3, the V gene TRBV4-1; D not resolved. Trimming stripped 0 bases from V and 2 bases from J, with 14 bases between. Germline V gives CDR1 MGHRA, CDR2 YSYEKL. This CDR3 is built from 17 residues. CDR3 nucleotide sequence: TGCGCCAGCAGCCAAGAGCCCCACCTCTCCACTGGAAACACCATATATTTT. Its protein product is CASSQEPHLSTGNTIYF.

J is TRBJ1-5 and V is TRBV19; D gene ambiguous. Looked up from germline, CDR1 is LNHDA and CDR2 is SQIVND (reference sequence). The V end was cut by 2 bases, the J end by 0 bases, with 11 bases between. The length of the CDR3 is 16 residues. In nucleotides, the CDR3 is TGTGCCAGTAGTATATGGGGTTACGGTAGCAATCAGCCCCAGCATTTT. It codes for CASSIWGYGSNQPQHF.

CDR3 DNA: TGTGCCAGCAGTCGGGACCCCATTTACAATGAGCAGTTCTTC. It translates to CASSRDPIYNEQFF. The V gene is TRBV11-2, the J gene TRBJ2-1; either TRBD1 or TRBD2 may fit D (5 bases each). V was clipped by 6 bases and J by 4 bases, with 13 bases between them. CDR3 length equals 14 residues. Germline V gene sequence: CDR1 SGHAT, CDR2 FQNNGV.

The chain carries TRBV6-5 and TRBJ2-1, with a weak D call TRBD1 (5 bases). The V and J ends lost 2 bases and 7 bases respectively, with 9 bases between them. Germline CDR1 and CDR2: MNHEY and SVGAGI. The CDR3 has 13 residues. CDR3 residues: CASSYNQGNEQFF. CDR3 DNA: TGTGCCAGCAGTTACAATCAGGGTAATGAGCAGTTCTTC.

V is TRBV28 and J is TRBJ1-5; 8 bases match TRBD1. This CDR3 is built from 14 residues. Trimming at V came to 7 bases and at J to 7 bases, leaving 9 bases not matched to a gene. The V gene's germline CDR1 is MDHEN and CDR2 SYDVKM. In nucleotides, the CDR3 is TGTGCCAGCACCTCAGACAGGGGAAGGCAGCCCCAGCATTTT. It codes for CASTSDRGRQPQHF.

The chain links TRBV10-2 to TRBJ2-3; possibly TRBD2 for D (5 bases). Germline lookup yields CDR1 WSHSY and CDR2 SAAADI. The CDR3 covers 17 residues. V lost 2 bases and J lost 0, with 15 bases in between. CDR3 sequence (DNA): TGCGCCAGCAGTGAGCCGGGGTGGGAGTCAAGCACAGATACGCAGTATTTT. This gives the protein CASSEPGWESSTDTQYF.

As DNA, the CDR3 is TGTGCCAGCAGCATCCCAGCGGGAGCAGGAGAGAACATTCAGTACTTC. Translation gives CASSIPAGAGENIQYF. The chain couples TRBV13 to TRBJ2-4; 8 nucleotides line up with TRBD2. J gave up 7 bases and V 5 bases, and 13 bases lay outside the gene matches. CDR3 size: 16 residues. The V gene's germline CDR1 is PRHDT and CDR2 FYEKMQ (reference sequence). Supplemented by reference TRBV13 and TRBJ2-4, the full variable domain reads AAGVIQSPRHLIKEKRETATLKCYPIPRHDTVYWYQQGPGQDPQFLISFYEKMQSDKGSIPDRFSAQQFSDYHSELNMSSLELGDSALYFCASSIPAGAGENIQYFGAGTRLSVL.

The chain employs TRBV7-9 and TRBJ1-4; tentative D call: TRBD1 (5 bases). Trimming removed 5 bases from V and 7 bases from J, with 17 bases in between. This CDR3 contains 15 residues. The germline CDR1 and CDR2 sequences are SEHNR and FQNEAQ (reference sequence). Here the CDR3 DNA reads TGTGCCAGCAGCCGGAGTGGGGGGTTGAGTGAAAAACTGTTTTTT. Its protein product is CASSRSGGLSEKLFF.

To note about this clone: This CDR3 is also generated by other DNA sequences in the sample. The V call is TRBV5-1, the J call TRBJ2-2; 13 nucleotides align to TRBD2. The germline V gene has CDR1 SGHRS and CDR2 YFSETQ. The CDR3 covers 16 residues. V shed 2 bases and J 5 bases; nucleotides not matched to a gene: 3. The CDR3 spells CASSLSGLAGTGELFF. The CDR3 nucleotides read TGCGCCAGCAGCTTATCGGGACTAGCGGGAACCGGGGAGCTGTTTTTT.

The CDR3 region is CASSDDGTGFTGELFF. The CDR3 DNA follows: TGCGCCAGCAGCGATGACGGGACAGGCTTCACCGGGGAGCTGTTTTTT. V and J are TRBV4-1 and TRBJ2-2; 8 bases align to TRBD1. This CDR3 is built from 16 residues. The J segment lost 4 bases and the V segment lost 5 bases, leaving 9 bases of the junction unmatched. Germline loops: CDR1 MGHRA, CDR2 YSYEKL.

V gene TRBV2 combines with J gene TRBJ1-2, with D possibly being TRBD1 (6 bases). Germline V gene sequence: CDR1 SNHLY, CDR2 FYNNEI. The CDR3 runs to 13 residues. The V end was cut by 8 bases, the J end by 5 bases, with 15 bases between. CDR3: CASGQNPPYGYTF. CDR3 DNA sequence: TGTGCCAGCGGACAGAACCCCCCTTATGGCTACACCTTC.

The chain carries TRBV27 and TRBJ2-7; TRBD1 might be the D (6 bases). Germline loops: CDR1 MNHEY, CDR2 SMNVEV (reference sequence). V dropped 4 bases and J dropped 2 bases, with 15 bases sitting between them. There are 15 residues in the CDR3. The CDR3 DNA follows: TGTGCCAGCAGTTACGGATACAGGGTCCCCTACGAGCAGTACTTC. This gives the protein CASSYGYRVPYEQYF.

The chain carries TRBV2 and TRBJ1-1; D is possibly TRBD1 (5 bases). The CDR3 length is 14 residues. Trimming removed 1 base from V and 4 bases from J, with 10 bases in between. In germline, CDR1 is SNHLY, CDR2 FYNNEI. CDR3 DNA: TGTGCCAGCAGTGAAGGGGGCGCGGTCACTGAAGCTTTCTTT. Encoded protein: CASSEGGAVTEAFF.

The rearrangement links TRBV4-1 to TRBJ2-5; 11 bases line up with TRBD1. This CDR3 comprises 15 residues. Trimming at V came to 0 bases and at J to 5 bases, leaving 2 bases not matched to a gene. Germline V gene lookup returns CDR1 MGHRA and CDR2 YSYEKL. Here the CDR3 reads CASSQEGQGDETQYF. The CDR3 region has the DNA TGCGCCAGCAGCCAAGAGGGACAGGGGGACGAGACCCAGTACTTC.

This chain joins TRBV29-1 and TRBJ2-1, with 8 bases that match TRBD2. V lost 4 bases to trimming and J lost 3 bases; unmatched junction nucleotides: 5. The CDR3 runs to 14 residues. Germline CDR1 is SQVTM and CDR2 is ANQGSEA. CDR3 amino acids: CSVVGSGNYNEQFF. DNA for the CDR3: TGCAGCGTTGTTGGTAGCGGGAACTACAATGAGCAGTTCTTC.

The gene calls are TRBV19 and TRBJ2-1; no clear D gene. Germline V CDR1 and CDR2: LNHDA, SQIVND (reference sequence). The CDR3 runs 17 residues. V was cut by 3 bases and J by 0 bases, with 15 bases left in between. CDR3 region: CASSITSPPSSYNEQFF. CDR3 coding DNA: TGTGCCAGTAGTATCACCTCCCCACCGAGCTCCTACAATGAGCAGTTCTTC.

The chain uses TRBV7-9 and TRBJ1-1; no clear D. Germline assignment: CDR1 SEHNR and CDR2 FQNEAQ (reference sequence). V dropped 2 bases and J dropped 6 bases, with 10 bases sitting between them. The CDR3 spans 13 residues. The chain's CDR3 is CASSLNGAAEAFF. The DNA of the CDR3 is TGTGCCAGCAGCTTAAACGGAGCTGCTGAAGCTTTCTTT.

The chain has TRBV9 and TRBJ1-5; D gene uncertain. This CDR3 spans 15 amino acids. V lost 0 bases, J lost 3 bases, and 10 bases lay in between. The germline gives CDR1 SGDLS, CDR2 YYNGEE. The CDR3 protein is CASSVDGSFNQPQHF. Written as DNA, the CDR3 is TGTGCCAGCAGCGTAGATGGCAGCTTCAATCAGCCCCAGCATTTT.